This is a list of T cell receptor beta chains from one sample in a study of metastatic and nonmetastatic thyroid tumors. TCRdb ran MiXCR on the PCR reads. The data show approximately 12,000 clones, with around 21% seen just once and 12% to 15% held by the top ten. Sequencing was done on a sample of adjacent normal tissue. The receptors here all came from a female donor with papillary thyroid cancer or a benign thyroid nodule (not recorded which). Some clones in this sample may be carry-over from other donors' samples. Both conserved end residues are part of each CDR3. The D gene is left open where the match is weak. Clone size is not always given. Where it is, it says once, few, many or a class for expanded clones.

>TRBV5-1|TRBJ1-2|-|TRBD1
TGCGCCAGCAGCTTCTACAGGGGTGGCTACACCTTC
CASSFYRGGYTF
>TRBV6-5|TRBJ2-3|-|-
TGTGCCAGCAGTTACTCACAGGGAAGTCCGGAAGATACGCAGTATTTT
CASSYSQGSPEDTQYF
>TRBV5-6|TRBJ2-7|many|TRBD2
TGTGCCAGCAGCTTGGCCGGGATAGCGGGACCGCACGAGCAGTACTTC
CASSLAGIAGPHEQYF
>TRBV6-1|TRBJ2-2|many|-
TGTGCCAGCAGCGAGATAAACACCGGGGAGCTGTTTTTT
CASSEINTGELFF
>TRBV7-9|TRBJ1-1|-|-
TGTGCCAGCAGCAGCAGCCAAGAAGCTTTCTTT
CASSSSQEAFF
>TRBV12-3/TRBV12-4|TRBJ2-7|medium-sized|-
TGTGCCAGCAGTTTACAGGGAAGTCGATACGAGCAGTACTTC
CASSLQGSRYEQYF
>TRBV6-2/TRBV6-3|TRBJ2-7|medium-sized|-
TGTGCCAGCAGCCATACTTACGAGCAGTACTTC
CASSHTYEQYF
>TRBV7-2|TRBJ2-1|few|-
TGTGCCAGCAGCTTAACGGTCAATGAGCAGTTCTTC
CASSLTVNEQFF
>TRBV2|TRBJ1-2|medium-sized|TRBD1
TGTGCCAGCAGAACAGGGGGCACCTATGGCTACACCTTC
CASRTGGTYGYTF
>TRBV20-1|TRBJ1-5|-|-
TGCAGTTCTCGGCCGACAGGTAGCAATCAGCCCCAGCATTTT
CSSRPTGSNQPQHF
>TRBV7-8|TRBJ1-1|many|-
TGTGCCAGCAGCTTAGCAGGGGGGCGAACTGAAGCTTTCTTT
CASSLAGGRTEAFF
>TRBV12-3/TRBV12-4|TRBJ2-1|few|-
TGTGCCAGCAGCCTCCAGTCTCAAGTGGGGAACAATGAGCAGTTCTTC
CASSLQSQVGNNEQFF
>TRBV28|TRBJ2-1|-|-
TGTGCCAGCAGTCCCAACAGACACCGAGGGGATGAGCAGTTCTTC
CASSPNRHRGDEQFF
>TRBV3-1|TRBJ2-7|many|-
TGTGCCAGCAGCCAAATGGGACACTTAACCTACGAGCAGTACTTC
CASSQMGHLTYEQYF
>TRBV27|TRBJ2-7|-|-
TGTGCCAGCAGTTTATCCAGGGGGGGGGAGCAGTACTTC
CASSLSRGGEQYF
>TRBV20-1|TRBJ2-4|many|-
TGCAGTGCTAGAGATCAGACTCTGGACCTCAAAAACATTCAGTACTTC
CSARDQTLDLKNIQYF
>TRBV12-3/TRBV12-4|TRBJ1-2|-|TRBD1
TGTGCCAGCAGGGATACAGGGGGTAGTGACTATGGCTACACCTTC
CASRDTGGSDYGYTF
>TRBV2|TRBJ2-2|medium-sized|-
TGTGCCAGCAGTGACAGGAGGAACACCGGGGAGCTGTTTTTT
CASSDRRNTGELFF
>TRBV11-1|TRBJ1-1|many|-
TGTGCCAGCAGCTTATGGGGGTTTGGTGAAGCTTTCTTT
CASSLWGFGEAFF
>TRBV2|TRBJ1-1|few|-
TGTGCCAGCCTGGAAAACACTGAAGCTTTCTTT
CASLENTEAFF
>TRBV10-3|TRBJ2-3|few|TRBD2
TGTGCCATCAGTGAGCTCCGGACTAGCGGGAGCACAGATACGCAGTATTTT
CAISELRTSGSTDTQYF
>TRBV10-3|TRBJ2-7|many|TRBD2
TGTGCCATCAGTGGAAGGGAGAGACTAGCGGGGGGGAGGTACGAGCAGTACTTC
CAISGRERLAGGRYEQYF
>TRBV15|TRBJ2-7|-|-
TGTGCCACCAGCAGAGATAAGGGAACAGGACTCTACGAGCAGTACTTC
CATSRDKGTGLYEQYF
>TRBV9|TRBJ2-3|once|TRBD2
TGTGCCAGCAGCGCCCCGGGAGGGTATAGCACAGATACGCAGTATTTT
CASSAPGGYSTDTQYF